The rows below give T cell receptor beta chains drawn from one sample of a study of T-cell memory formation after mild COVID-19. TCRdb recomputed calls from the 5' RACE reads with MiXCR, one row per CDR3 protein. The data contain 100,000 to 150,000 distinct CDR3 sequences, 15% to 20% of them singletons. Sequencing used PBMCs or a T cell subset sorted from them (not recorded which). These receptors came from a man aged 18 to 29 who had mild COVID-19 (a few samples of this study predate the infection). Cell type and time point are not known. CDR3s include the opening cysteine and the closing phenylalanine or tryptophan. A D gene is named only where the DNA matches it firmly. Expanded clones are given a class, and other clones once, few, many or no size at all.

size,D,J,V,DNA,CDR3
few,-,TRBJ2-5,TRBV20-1,TGCAGTGCTAGATTCCAAGAGACCCAGTACTTC,CSARFQETQYF
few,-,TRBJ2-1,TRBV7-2,TGTGCCAGCAGCATAAGGCCCCGCGGAGGCGAGCAGTTCTTC,CASSIRPRGGEQFF
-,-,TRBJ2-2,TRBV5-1,TGCGCCAGCAGCTCCCGGACGAACACCGGGGAGCTGTTTTTT,CASSSRTNTGELFF
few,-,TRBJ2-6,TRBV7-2,TGTGCCAGCAGAGGGTATCTAGGGAACGGGGCCAACGTCCTGACTTTC,CASRGYLGNGANVLTF
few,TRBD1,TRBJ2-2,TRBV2,TGTGCCAGCAGTGATATGACAGGGCCCGGGGAGCTGTTTTTT,CASSDMTGPGELFF
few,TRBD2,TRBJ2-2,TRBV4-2,TGTGCCAGCAGCCAAGATAGCGGGGGGGCCAGCACCGGGGAGCTGTTTTTT,CASSQDSGGASTGELFF
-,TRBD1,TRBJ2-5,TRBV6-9,TGTGCCAGCAGTTATCCGGAGGGACAGGGGACCATGACCTCGCCACGGGAGACCCAGTACTTC,CASSYPEGQGTMTSPRETQYF
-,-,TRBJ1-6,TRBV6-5,TGTGCCAGCAGCCACGAACCCGGCCCGGGGGGCGGCGGTCGGCCCCTCCACTTT,CASSHEPGPGGGGRPLHF
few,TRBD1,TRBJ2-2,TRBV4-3,TGCGCCAGCAGCCCACGAACAGGGGCTACGAACACCGGGGAGCTGTTTTTT,CASSPRTGATNTGELFF
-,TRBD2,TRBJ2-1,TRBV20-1,TGCAGTGCAGCCGGGACTAGCATCAATGAGCAGTTCTTC,CSAAGTSINEQFF
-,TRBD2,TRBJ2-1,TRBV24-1,TGTGCCACCAGTGATATACCGGGACTAGCGGGGGGGCCGAGTAGGGAGCAGTTCTTC,CATSDIPGLAGGPSREQFF
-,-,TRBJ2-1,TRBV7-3,TGTGCCAGCAGCTTATCTGGAACCTACAATGAGCAGTTCTTC,CASSLSGTYNEQFF
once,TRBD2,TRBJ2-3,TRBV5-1,TGCGCCAGCAGCCCACCGACTAGCGGGGAGGTAGATACGCAGTATTTT,CASSPPTSGEVDTQYF
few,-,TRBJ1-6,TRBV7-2,TGTGCCAGCAGTAATCCCCCAGGGTATAATTCACCCCTCCACTTT,CASSNPPGYNSPLHF
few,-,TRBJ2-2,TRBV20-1,TGCAGTGCTAGAGATCCGGTGGCCGGGGAGCTGTTTTTT,CSARDPVAGELFF
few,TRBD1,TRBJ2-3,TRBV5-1,TGCGCCAGCACAAGGACAGGGGGCGACACAGATACGCAGTATTTT,CASTRTGGDTDTQYF